This passage covers 29 T cell receptor beta chains from one sample sequenced in a study of CD4 T cells in relation to SARS-CoV-2 and coronaviruses. Assay used: immunoSEQ multiplex PCR; TCRdb lists only in-frame clones, some missing. The sample records tens of thousands of clones, 88% being singletons. The sample comprised memory CD4+ T cells from PBMCs. The receptors originated from an adult with COVID-19.

This chain connects TRBV10-2 to TRBJ1-5; a possible D gene is TRBD1 (5 bases). V was clipped by 2 bases and J by 2 bases, with 7 bases between them. Per the germline V gene, CDR1 is WSHSY and CDR2 is SAAADI. The CDR3 extends over 14 amino acids. The CDR3 spells CASSEGGGNQPQHF. The DNA for the CDR3 is TGCGCCAGCAGTGAGGGGGGGGGCAATCAGCCCCAGCATTTT.

The chain joins TRBV5-1 to TRBJ2-3; 16 bases align to TRBD2. The CDR3 is made up of 17 amino acids. J lost 4 bases, V lost 4 bases, and 6 bases had no gene match. Germline loops: CDR1 SGHRS, CDR2 YFSETQ. In DNA form, the CDR3 reads TGCGCCAGCAGCCGCGGGACTAGCGGGGGGGCTCCAGATACGCAGTATTTT. This sequence encodes CASSRGTSGGAPDTQYF.

The chain recombines TRBV19 with TRBJ1-2, with no clear D. CDR3 length equals 13 residues. CDR1 and CDR2 from the germline V gene are LNHDA and SQIVND (reference sequence). V was clipped by 4 bases and J by 3 bases, with 9 bases between them. CDR3 DNA: TGTGCCAGTAGTACCCTCAGAGACTATGGCTACACCTTC. It specifies CASSTLRDYGYTF.

The rearrangement links TRBV4-1 to TRBJ2-5; TRBD2 might be the D (7 bases). Between the trimmed V and J ends, which lost 1 base and 1 base, there was a span of 13 bases. The CDR3 has 16 residues. In germline, CDR1 is MGHRA, CDR2 YSYEKL. The CDR3, as DNA: TGCGCCAGCAGCCAAGTTCCGGGGGGCCTCCAAGAGACCCAGTACTTC. Translating it yields CASSQVPGGLQETQYF.

The chain links TRBV12-3 or TRBV12-4 to TRBJ1-6; TRBD1 is a possible D gene (6 bases). The CDR3 length is 13 residues. V lost 8 bases to trimming and J lost 5 bases, with 10 bases between them. CDR3 sequence (DNA): TGTGCCAGCCGGGACATGGATAATTCACCCCTCCACTTT. Protein sequence: CASRDMDNSPLHF.

The chain has TRBV7-2 and TRBJ1-1; TRBD1 aligns across 10 bases. The germline CDR1 and CDR2 sequences are SGHTA and FQGNSA. The CDR3 is 14 residues long. Trimming took 2 bases from V and 7 from J; bases not matched to a gene: 4. The chain's CDR3 is CASSLRGQGLEAFF. CDR3 DNA: TGTGCCAGCAGCTTAAGGGGACAGGGGCTTGAAGCTTTCTTT. The full variable domain, completed using reference TRBV7-2 and TRBJ1-1, is GAGVSQSPSNKVTEKGKDVELRCDPISGHTALYWYRQSLGQGLEFLIYFQGNSAPDKSGLPSDRFSAERTGGSVSTLTIQRTQQEDSAVYLCASSLRGQGLEAFFGQGTRLTVV.

Only one count was recorded for this clone. This chain connects TRBV11-2 to TRBJ2-1, with 9 bases fitting TRBD2. Germline CDR1 reads SGHAT; CDR2 reads FQNNGV. V lost 5 bases and J lost 4; bases outside the gene matches: 12. The length of the CDR3 is 17 residues. DNA for the CDR3: TGTGCCAGCAGCCGGGACGGGCGGGGGGGGTCGTACAATGAGCAGTTCTTC. Translated, it gives CASSRDGRGGSYNEQFF.

The V call is TRBV7-2, the J call TRBJ1-2; tentative D call: TRBD1 (6 bases). This CDR3 region has 14 residues. Germline CDR1 SGHTA, CDR2 FQGNSA. V dropped 1 base and J dropped 7 bases, with 13 bases sitting between them. The CDR3 here is CASSLEGGAAGYTF. DNA of the CDR3: TGTGCCAGCAGCTTAGAAGGGGGGGCGGCTGGCTACACCTTC.

The V gene is TRBV7-2, the J gene TRBJ2-5, with 8 bases aligning to TRBD2. Losses at the gene ends were 5 bases for V and 5 bases for J; bases not matched to a gene: 7. Germline assignment: CDR1 SGHTA and CDR2 FQGNSA. The CDR3 extends over 14 amino acids. The chain's CDR3 is CASSRGLAGETQYF. CDR3 DNA: TGTGCCAGCAGCAGAGGACTAGCCGGGGAGACCCAGTACTTC. Full variable domain (outside the CDR3, taken from reference TRBV7-2 and TRBJ2-5): GAGVSQSPSNKVTEKGKDVELRCDPISGHTALYWYRQSLGQGLEFLIYFQGNSAPDKSGLPSDRFSAERTGGSVSTLTIQRTQQEDSAVYLCASSRGLAGETQYFGPGTRLLVL.

This sequence joins TRBV28 and TRBJ1-5; D ambiguous. V lost 1 base and J lost 6, with 4 bases in between. This CDR3 is built from 12 residues. Per the germline V gene, CDR1 is MDHEN and CDR2 is SYDVKM. The CDR3 DNA reads as TGTGCCAGCAGTTTATTAGCTCAGCCCCAGCATTTT. Its protein is CASSLLAQPQHF.

The J gene is TRBJ2-2, the V gene TRBV5-8; D uncertain. V dropped 0 bases and J dropped 0 bases, with 9 bases sitting between them. From germline, CDR1 is SGHTS and CDR2 YDEGEE. The CDR3 extends over 16 amino acids. The CDR3 nucleotides are TGTGCCAGCAGCTTGGGTGAGGTCGCGAACACCGGGGAGCTGTTTTTT. It encodes CASSLGEVANTGELFF.

This chain links TRBV6-5 with TRBJ2-3, with 13 bases identical to TRBD2. The CDR3 runs to 15 residues. The ends lost 6 bases at V and 9 bases at J; junction bases unmatched: 9. The germline V gene encodes CDR1 MNHEY and CDR2 SVGAGI. The CDR3 protein is CASRATSGGAETQYF. CDR3 DNA: TGTGCCAGCAGGGCCACTAGCGGGGGGGCCGAAACGCAGTATTTT.

The chain links TRBV2 to TRBJ1-4; D is unclear. Germline CDR1 and CDR2: SNHLY and FYNNEI. The germline V and J ends were trimmed by 8 bases and 0 bases, with 13 bases remaining between them. This CDR3 has 15 amino acids. The CDR3 DNA reads TGTGCCAGCCTTATGAATGGGGCAACTAATGAAAAACTGTTTTTT. This codes for CASLMNGATNEKLFF.

V usage is TRBV19 and J usage is TRBJ1-2, with D maybe TRBD1 (6 bases). V lost 4 bases and J lost 4, with 22 bases in between. The CDR3 is 17 residues long. Per the germline V gene, CDR1 is LNHDA and CDR2 is SQIVND (reference sequence). CDR3: CASSTKALIRDTYGYTF. Here the CDR3 DNA reads TGTGCCAGTAGTACAAAGGCCCTCATCCGGGACACCTATGGCTACACCTTC. The full variable domain, in which reference TRBV19 and TRBJ1-2 provide the parts outside the CDR3, is DGGITQSPKYLFRKEGQNVTLSCEQNLNHDAMYWYRQDPGQGLRLIYYSQIVNDFQKGDIAEGYSVSREKKESFPLTVTSAQKNPTAFYLCASSTKALIRDTYGYTFGSGTRLTVV.

The rearrangement links TRBV5-1 to TRBJ1-1; D is unresolved. Per germline, CDR1 SGHRS and CDR2 YFSETQ. The germline V and J ends were trimmed by 0 bases and 3 bases, with 15 bases remaining between them. The CDR3 loop spans 16 amino acids. The DNA for the CDR3 is TGCGCCAGCAGCTTGGGCGTGCCAGACCGCTACACTGAAGCTTTCTTT. Translating it yields CASSLGVPDRYTEAFF.

The CDR3 spells CASSYGPSGGALAQYF. Here the CDR3 DNA reads TGTGCCAGCAGTTACGGCCCTAGCGGGGGGGCCTTGGCCCAGTACTTC. The rearrangement uses TRBV6-5 and TRBJ2-5; 12 positions match TRBD2. CDR1 is MNHEY, CDR2 SVGAGI, per germline. This CDR3 spans 16 amino acids. With V trimmed by 2 bases and J by 9 bases, 10 bases remained unmatched.

This clone was picked up a small number of times. V usage is TRBV19 and J usage is TRBJ1-5, with D hard to call. V was pared by 9 bases and J by 4 bases, with 13 bases between. Germline CDR1 and CDR2: LNHDA and SQIVND (reference sequence). The CDR3 has 13 residues. CDR3 loop: CASRPRANQPQHF. The CDR3 DNA is TGTGCCAGCCGCCCTAGGGCAAATCAGCCCCAGCATTTT.

This clone was picked up one time. V and J are TRBV18 and TRBJ2-5; D remains ambiguous. The CDR3 has 13 residues. Germline loops: CDR1 KGHSH, CDR2 LQKENI. V was pared by 3 bases and J by 4 bases, with 9 bases between. CDR3 sequence (DNA): TGTGCCAGCTCACCGCCCCTCCTAGAGACCCAGTACTTC. Translating gives CASSPPLLETQYF.

V and J are TRBV18 and TRBJ2-2; tentative D call: TRBD1 (6 bases). V was shortened by 8 bases and J by 6 bases, with 10 bases between the two germline ends. The CDR3 length is 12 residues. CDR1 is KGHSH and CDR2 is LQKENI in the germline V gene. The CDR3 bases are TGTGCCAGCACAGGGTTCCCCGGGGAGCTGTTTTTT. This encodes CASTGFPGELFF.

The chain uses TRBV28 and TRBJ2-7, with D perhaps given as TRBD1 or TRBD2 (5 bases each). The CDR3 has 14 amino acids. In germline, CDR1 is MDHEN, CDR2 SYDVKM. The V end was cut by 5 bases, the J end by 5 bases, with 16 bases between. The CDR3 bases are TGTGCCAGCAGTACAAATGGGGGTTTAAACGAGCAGTACTTC. Translating it yields CASSTNGGLNEQYF.

The genes are TRBV28 and TRBJ2-7; D not resolved. The V end lost 4 bases, the J end lost 7 bases, and 17 bases lay between the germline ends. The germline CDR1 and CDR2 sequences are MDHEN and SYDVKM. The CDR3 has 14 amino acids. The CDR3 region has the DNA TGTGCCAGCAGTTGGTCGCGCGTAACCCGGGAGCAGTACTTC. Encoded protein: CASSWSRVTREQYF.

This clone was counted once. The genes are TRBV5-5 and TRBJ1-2; D gene ambiguous. Trimming shortened V by 1 base and J by 0 bases, and 10 bases separated the two germline ends. CDR1 is SGHKS and CDR2 is YYEKEE in the germline V gene (reference sequence). The CDR3 consists of 15 residues. The CDR3 is CASSLKWSANYGYTF. CDR3 nucleotide sequence: TGTGCCAGCAGCTTGAAATGGTCCGCTAACTATGGCTACACCTTC.

The chain employs TRBV19 and TRBJ2-2, with TRBD2 matching over 15 bases. From germline, CDR1 is LNHDA and CDR2 SQIVND (reference sequence). J was trimmed by 1 base and V by 6 bases; bases with no gene match: 6. The CDR3 has 18 amino acids. This CDR3 is CASSKGTSGGLNTGELFF. The CDR3 DNA follows: TGTGCCAGTAGCAAGGGGACTAGCGGGGGGCTGAACACCGGGGAGCTGTTTTTT.

This chain connects TRBV2 to TRBJ1-1, with D unresolved. CDR1 SNHLY and CDR2 FYNNEI come from the germline V gene. The length of the CDR3 is 14 residues. Between the trimmed V and J ends, which lost 3 bases and 0 bases, there was a span of 8 bases. CDR3 DNA: TGTGCCAGCAGTGAGGTAGGGATGAACACTGAAGCTTTCTTT. This encodes CASSEVGMNTEAFF.

The CDR3 here is CASSPGGRPVVLFF. DNA of the CDR3: TGTGCCAGCAGCCCGGGGGGCCGACCCGTCGTGCTGTTTTTT. The V and J genes are TRBV2 and TRBJ2-2; D may be TRBD2 (7 bases). V lost 6 bases to trimming and J lost 13 bases, with 21 bases between them. CDR3 size: 14 residues. Germline-derived CDR1 and CDR2 are SNHLY and FYNNEI.

V is TRBV5-1 and J is TRBJ2-2, with 8 bases fitting TRBD1. The CDR3 runs 14 residues. V lost 1 base to trimming and J lost 7 bases; unmatched junction nucleotides: 3. Germline V gene sequence: CDR1 SGHRS, CDR2 YFSETQ. The CDR3 sequence: CASSLTGGIGELFF. In DNA form, the CDR3 reads TGCGCCAGCAGCTTGACAGGGGGTATCGGGGAGCTGTTTTTT.

V gene TRBV7-9 combines with J gene TRBJ1-4; possibly TRBD1 for D (5 bases). From germline, CDR1 is SEHNR and CDR2 FQNEAQ (reference sequence). The V and J ends lost 5 bases and 8 bases respectively, with 18 bases between them. There are 15 residues in the CDR3. The CDR3 nucleotides read TGTGCCAGCAGCCGTTCCCAGGGTATTGAAGAAAAACTGTTTTTT. It encodes CASSRSQGIEEKLFF.

This clone was counted a few times. The J gene is TRBJ2-7, the V gene TRBV2, with D unresolved. Germline V CDR1 and CDR2: SNHLY, FYNNEI. The V gene lost 10 bases and the J gene lost 1 base, with 11 bases spanning the gap. CDR3 length equals 12 residues. The DNA for the CDR3 is TGTGCCACCCGGGCGGTATCCTACGAGCAGTACTTC. Translation: CATRAVSYEQYF.

The genes are TRBV5-1 and TRBJ1-1; 7 nucleotides line up with TRBD1. Germline assignment: CDR1 SGHRS and CDR2 YFSETQ. The CDR3 loop spans 14 amino acids. With V trimmed by 3 bases and J by 1 base, 3 bases remained unmatched. The DNA for the CDR3 is TGCGCCAGCAGCTCGACAGGGCCGAACACTGAAGCTTTCTTT. This translates into CASSSTGPNTEAFF. Supplemented by reference TRBV5-1 and TRBJ1-1, the full variable domain reads KAGVTQTPRYLIKTRGQQVTLSCSPISGHRSVSWYQQTPGQGLQFLFEYFSETQRNKGNFPGRFSGRQFSNSRSEMNVSTLELGDSALYLCASSSTGPNTEAFFGQGTRLTVV.